This paragraph reports one TCR beta chain. This clonotype was seen many times. The antigen it binds to is not known. No base quality information exists; no much larger clone differs at one position. Data came from an Illumina HiSeq 1500. TCRdb handled the public reads itself, with Q25 trimming in fastp and clone calling in MiXCR, and kept productive beta chains. For every CDR3 protein sequence, its rows merge into one entry that carries the most common genes and DNA. Recorded for this sample are about 330,000 distinct CDR3 sequences; more than 9% of them occurred a single time. About 4.5% of the sample is held by the ten biggest clonotypes. The data are from a study of T cell repertoires in cytomegalovirus infection (dated by TCRdb to between 2018 and 2020). Background on the whole study: Donor HLA type was relevant to the analysis, because carriage of CMV infection together with the matching HLA type was indicated by public TCR beta signatures.

Beyond this particular receptor, the publication reports: The ex vivo response was dominated by HLA-C-restricted CMV-specific TCR beta clonotypes, which also provided the single most frequent clonotype in two of eight donors. In both this cohort and an independent 352-donor cohort, the cumulative frequency of public TCR beta family members distinguished carriers of CMV infection plus the relevant HLA type.

Sequences were obtained from PBMCs. The source is a human donor in good health (CMV status not recorded). Some clones in this sample may be carry-over from other donors' samples.

The CDR3 corresponds to CASSYKGGYGELFF. The nucleotides are TGTGCCAGCAGCTACAAGGGTGGTTACGGGGAGCTGTTTTTT. The rearrangement combines TRBV7-2 with TRBJ2-2, with the D gene not clear enough to name. For CDR1 and CDR2, the germline V gene lists SGHTA and FQGNSA. Its CDR3 holds 14 amino acids, cysteine through phenylalanine. The entry retains the CDR3 DNA only, 42 bases that are in frame from base 1. Trimming takes 4 bases from V and 7 bases from J, and the germline ends sit 13 bases apart.